This T cell receptor beta chain was identified in a study of cytomegalovirus exposure and HLA in healthy donors. Study-wide points: The authors later linked a missense DCLRE1C variant to TCR beta V- and J-gene trimming.

This clone appeared a few times. Its antigen remains unknown. Trimming stripped 6 bases from V and 4 bases from J, with 12 bases between. Germline V gene sequence: CDR1 MDHEN, CDR2 SYDVKM. The CDR3 runs to 13 residues. Both 60 Vbeta primers and 13 Jbeta primers went into the PCR. The method was immunoSEQ multiplex PCR; TCRdb's version includes in-frame clones alone and lacks a portion of them. The data contain more than 95,000 clones, roughly 17% of them singletons. The V call is TRBV28, the J call TRBJ1-1; no reliable D call. This TCR was sampled from a female donor in good health and CMV-seropositive. Sequencing used PBMCs. Here the CDR3 DNA reads TGTGCCAGCAGAGGACCCCGGGGCACTGAAGCTTTCTTT. Encoded protein: CASRGPRGTEAFF.